This TCR beta chain was identified during a study of T cells in Graves' hyperthyroidism and ophthalmopathy. There were TCR beta CDR3 regions amplified from RNA transcripts. With the HTBI primer set, the TCR CDR3 went through a first round of RT-PCR. TCRdb passed the multiplex PCR reads through MiXCR, listing each CDR3 protein once. The sample includes about 720,000 distinct CDR3 sequences, 15% to 20% of them seen just once. Trimming took 0 bases from V and 1 from J, leaving 7 bases between them. Germline V CDR1 and CDR2: SGDLS, YYNGEE. CDR3 length: 14 amino acids. Sequencing input: blood. The receptor's source is a woman aged 50 to 60 with Graves' hyperthyroidism that later progressed to Graves' ophthalmopathy. The V and J genes are TRBV9 and TRBJ1-1, with unresolved D. The CDR3 DNA reads as TGTGCCAGCAGCGTAGGGTTAGAGAACACTGAAGCTTTCTTT. Encoded protein: CASSVGLENTEAFF.